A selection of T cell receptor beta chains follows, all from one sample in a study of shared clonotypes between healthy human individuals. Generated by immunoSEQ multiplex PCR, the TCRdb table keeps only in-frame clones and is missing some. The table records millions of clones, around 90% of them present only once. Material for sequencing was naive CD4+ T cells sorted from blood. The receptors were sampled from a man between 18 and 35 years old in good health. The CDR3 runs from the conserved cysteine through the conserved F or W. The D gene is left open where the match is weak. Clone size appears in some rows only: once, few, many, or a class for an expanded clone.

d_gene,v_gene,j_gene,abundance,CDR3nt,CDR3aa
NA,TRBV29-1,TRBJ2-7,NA,TGCAGCGTTGCGGGAGTAGGCTACGAGCAGTACTTC,CSVAGVGYEQYF
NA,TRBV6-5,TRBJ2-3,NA,TGTGCCAGCAGTTACGGGACCCTGGATACGCAGTATTTT,CASSYGTLDTQYF
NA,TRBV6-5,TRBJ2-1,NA,TGTGCCAGCAGTTACTCGATTAGCGCCCCGGGCAATGAGCAGTTCTTC,CASSYSISAPGNEQFF
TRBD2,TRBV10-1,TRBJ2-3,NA,TGCGCCAGCAGTGAGTCCCAGCGGGGGACAGATACGCAGTATTTT,CASSESQRGTDTQYF
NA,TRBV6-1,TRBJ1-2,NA,TGTGCCAGCAGTGAAGAAACCAGGTCCTTCTATGGCTACACCTTC,CASSEETRSFYGYTF
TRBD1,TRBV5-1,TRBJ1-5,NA,TGCGCCAGCAGCTTGGAGGGACAGGGGGCTCAGCCCCAGCATTTT,CASSLEGQGAQPQHF
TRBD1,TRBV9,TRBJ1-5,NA,TGTGCCAGCAGCACGGGACAGTTTAGCAATCAGCCCCAGCATTTT,CASSTGQFSNQPQHF
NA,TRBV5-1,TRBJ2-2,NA,TGCGCCAGCAGCTTAGGCACCACCGGGGAGCTGTTTTTT,CASSLGTTGELFF
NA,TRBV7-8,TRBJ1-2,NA,TGTGCCAGCAGCTTAGCGCCTGCCGGTAACTATGGCTACACCTTC,CASSLAPAGNYGYTF
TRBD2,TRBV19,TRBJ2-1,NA,TGTGCCAGTAGTATCGGCGGGAGGGCATCTGAGCAGTTCTTC,CASSIGGRASEQFF
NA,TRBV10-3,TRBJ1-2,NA,TGTGCCATCAGTGAGTTGAGGGATGGCTACACCTTC,CAISELRDGYTF
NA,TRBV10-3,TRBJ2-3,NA,TGTGCCATCACCAGTCTTACCACAGATACGCAGTATTTT,CAITSLTTDTQYF
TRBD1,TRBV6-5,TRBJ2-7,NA,TGTGCCAGCAGTACCAGAGGACAGGGCCGGCAGTACTTC,CASSTRGQGRQYF
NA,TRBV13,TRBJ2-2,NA,TGTGCCAGCAGCCCGGGACCCGGGGAGCTGTTTTTT,CASSPGPGELFF
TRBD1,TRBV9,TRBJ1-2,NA,TGTGCCAGCAGCGCAGGACAGGTGGCGGGTAATGGCTACACCTTC,CASSAGQVAGNGYTF
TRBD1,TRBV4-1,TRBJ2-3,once,TGCGCCAGCAGCCGAGAGAGGACAGGGGGCACAGATACGCAGTATTTT,CASSRERTGGTDTQYF
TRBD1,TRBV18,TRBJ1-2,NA,TGTGCCAGCTCCCCGGGACAGGAAAATGGCTACACCTTC,CASSPGQENGYTF
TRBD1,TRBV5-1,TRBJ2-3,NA,TGCGCCAGCAGCTTGGAGGGACAGGGAATCTCAGATACGCAGTATTTT,CASSLEGQGISDTQYF
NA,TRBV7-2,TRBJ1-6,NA,TGTGCCAGCAGCTTATGGTCAGGGGCCGGACCGAATTCACCCCTCCACTTT,CASSLWSGAGPNSPLHF
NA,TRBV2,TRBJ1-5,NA,TGTGCCAGCAGTGAAGGATTGACGGCCCAGCATTTT,CASSEGLTAQHF
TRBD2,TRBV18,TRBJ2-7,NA,TGTGCCAGTTTTAGCGGGACGACCTACGAGCAGTACTTC,CASFSGTTYEQYF
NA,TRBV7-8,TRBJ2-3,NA,TGTGCCAGCAGCGCGAATAGAGGAGATACGCAGTATTTT,CASSANRGDTQYF
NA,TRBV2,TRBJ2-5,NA,TGTGCCAGCAGTACGGGGTCCGGTCAGTACTTC,CASSTGSGQYF
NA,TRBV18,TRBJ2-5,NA,TGTGCCAGCTCACCACGAGGAGAGACCCAGTACTTC,CASSPRGETQYF
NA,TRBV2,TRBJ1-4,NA,TGTGCCAGCAGTGGTTCAACTAATGAAAAACTGTTTTTT,CASSGSTNEKLFF
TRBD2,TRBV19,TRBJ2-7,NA,TGTGCCAGTAGTACTAGCGGATACGAGCAGTACTTC,CASSTSGYEQYF
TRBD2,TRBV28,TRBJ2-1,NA,TGTGCCAGCAGTTCATCTATTAGCGGGAGAGTTTACAATGAGCAGTTCTTC,CASSSSISGRVYNEQFF
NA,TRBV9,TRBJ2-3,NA,TGTGCCAGCAGCGTATTTAGCACAGATACGCAGTATTTT,CASSVFSTDTQYF
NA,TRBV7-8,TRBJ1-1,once,TGTGCCAGCAGCTTAGTGGGCGGAAAGAACACTGAAGCTTTCTTT,CASSLVGGKNTEAFF
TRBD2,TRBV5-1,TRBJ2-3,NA,TGCGCCAGCAGCTTGACTAGCGGGAGTTTCGATACGCAGTATTTT,CASSLTSGSFDTQYF
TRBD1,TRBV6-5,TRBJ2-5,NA,TGTGCCAGCAGTTACCTGGGACAGGCCCAAGAGACCCAGTACTTC,CASSYLGQAQETQYF
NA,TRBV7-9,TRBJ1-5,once,TGTGCCAGCAGCTTGGGGCTAGGGGGGGGTCATCAGCCCCAGCATTTT,CASSLGLGGGHQPQHF
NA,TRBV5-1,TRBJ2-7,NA,TGCGCCAGCAGCTCGGATGGCGGGACCTACGAGCAGTACTTC,CASSSDGGTYEQYF
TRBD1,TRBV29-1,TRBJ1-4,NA,TGCAGCGTTGCGGGGGACAGGGGAGAAAAACTGTTTTTT,CSVAGDRGEKLFF
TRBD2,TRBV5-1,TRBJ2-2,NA,TGCGCCAGCAGCTTACTTGTCACGGGGGGAACCGGGGAGCTGTTTTTT,CASSLLVTGGTGELFF
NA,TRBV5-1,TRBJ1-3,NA,TGCGCCAGCAGGGAGCAACAGGACATCGGAAACACCATATATTTT,CASREQQDIGNTIYF
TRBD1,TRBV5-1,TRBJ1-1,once,TGCGCCAGCAGCTTGGGACTGGGACAGGGGTTCACTGAAGCTTTCTTT,CASSLGLGQGFTEAFF
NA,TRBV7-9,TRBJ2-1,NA,TGTGCCAGCAGCTTCTCAGTGGCTACGAATGAGCAGTTCTTC,CASSFSVATNEQFF
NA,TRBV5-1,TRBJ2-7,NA,TGCGCCAGCAGCTTGTATCAGGGCCCCTACGAGCAGTACTTC,CASSLYQGPYEQYF
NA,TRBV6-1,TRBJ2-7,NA,TGTGCCAGCAGCCGGTCCTACTACGAGCAGTACTTC,CASSRSYYEQYF
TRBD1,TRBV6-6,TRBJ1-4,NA,TGTGCCAGCAGCCGGGACAGGGGAAATGAAAAACTGTTTTTT,CASSRDRGNEKLFF
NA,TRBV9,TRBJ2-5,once,TGTGCCAGCAGCGTAGGACTAGGCCAAGAGACCCAGTACTTC,CASSVGLGQETQYF
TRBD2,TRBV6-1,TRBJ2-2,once,TGTGCCAGCAGTTCGACTAGCGGGGGGAATGGGGAGCTGTTTTTT,CASSSTSGGNGELFF